The rows below give T cell receptor beta chains drawn from one sample of a study of blood T cell repertoires in COVID-19. Sequencing used immunoSEQ multiplex PCR; TCRdb keeps in-frame clones, though not all of them. The sample contains some 100,000 clones, around 84% of which appear only once. Specimen: peripheral blood. All receptors come from a woman aged 80 or older with active or convalescent COVID-19. CDR3s include the opening cysteine and the closing phenylalanine or tryptophan. D genes are given only for firm matches. Rows give clone size only sometimes, using once, few, many, or a class for an expanded clone.

j_call | v_call | clone_size | d_call | cdr3_nt | cdr3_aa
TRBJ1-4 | TRBV7-2 | NA | TRBD1 | TGTGCCAGCAGCTTAGCCCGACAGGGGTGGGCTGAAAAACTGTTTTTT | CASSLARQGWAEKLFF
TRBJ1-5 | TRBV2 | few | NA | TGTGCCAGCAGTGAATTAGGGTTTCAGGGTCAGCCCCAGCATTTT | CASSELGFQGQPQHF
TRBJ1-2 | TRBV2 | NA | NA | TGTGCCAGCAGGGGGAGTCCCTATGGCTACACCTTC | CASRGSPYGYTF
TRBJ2-3 | TRBV7-2 | NA | TRBD1 | TGTGCCAGCAGCCTGGGACAGTTCACAGATACGCAGTATTTT | CASSLGQFTDTQYF
TRBJ2-1 | TRBV19 | NA | TRBD1 | TGTGCCAGTAGTATTGCCGGGACAGGGGCCTACAATGAGCAGTTCTTC | CASSIAGTGAYNEQFF
TRBJ2-2 | TRBV29-1 | NA | TRBD2 | TGCAGCGTTCTTCGGGAGGACACGAACACCGGGGAGCTGTTTTTT | CSVLREDTNTGELFF
TRBJ2-2 | TRBV7-8 | NA | TRBD2 | TGTGCCAGCCTAGCGGGAGAGGTGGGCCCCGGGGAGCTGTTTTTT | CASLAGEVGPGELFF
TRBJ2-7 | TRBV5-4 | NA | TRBD1 | TGTGCCAGCAGCGCAGGGACAGCCGAGCACTACGAGCAGTACTTC | CASSAGTAEHYEQYF
TRBJ2-1 | TRBV13 | NA | NA | TGTGCCAGCAGCTTACACACGGGACAAGCCTACAATGAGCAGTTCTTC | CASSLHTGQAYNEQFF
TRBJ2-1 | TRBV6-4 | once | TRBD2 | TGTGCCAGCAGTGACTCGGGAGCGGGAGGGCCGTACAATGAGCAGTTCTTC | CASSDSGAGGPYNEQFF
TRBJ1-4 | TRBV19 | NA | TRBD1 | TGTGCCAGTAGTATTCGGGGCAGGGGGGACAAACTGTTTTTT | CASSIRGRGDKLFF
TRBJ2-6 | TRBV24-1 | few | TRBD1 | TGTGCCACCAGTGAATCCGGGACAGGGAAGTCAGGGGCCAACGTCCTGACTTTC | CATSESGTGKSGANVLTF
TRBJ1-3 | TRBV9 | NA | NA | TGTGCCAGCAGTTCGCCCTTGACAGTCTCTGGAAACACCATATATTTT | CASSSPLTVSGNTIYF
TRBJ1-6 | TRBV20-1 | NA | NA | TGCAGTGCTGGGGGAGGGAGATTT | CSAGGGRF
TRBJ2-1 | TRBV19 | few | TRBD1 | TGTGCCAGTAGTATTTTGGGACAGGGGGCTGAGCAGTTCTTC | CASSILGQGAEQFF
TRBJ2-1 | TRBV5-6 | NA | TRBD2 | TGTGCCAGCAGCGGCGGGGGCAATGAGCAGTTCTTC | CASSGGGNEQFF
TRBJ2-2 | TRBV9 | NA | TRBD1 | TGTGCCGGAAGTCAGGGACAGGGAAGAGGCACCGGGGAGCTGTTTTTT | CAGSQGQGRGTGELFF
TRBJ1-5 | TRBV18 | few | TRBD1 | TGTGCCAGCTCACCAGACAGGGGAGAGGGCAATCAGCCCCAGCATTTT | CASSPDRGEGNQPQHF
TRBJ2-1 | TRBV5-1 | NA | TRBD2 | TGCGCCAGCAGCTTCGGGAGGACTAGCGGGAGAGATGAGCAGTTCTTC | CASSFGRTSGRDEQFF
TRBJ2-1 | TRBV30 | NA | TRBD2 | TGTGCCTGGAGTCCGACGACTAGCGGGAGGGCCTGGGGTGAGCAGTTCTTC | CAWSPTTSGRAWGEQFF
TRBJ2-1 | TRBV4-1 | NA | NA | TGCGCCAGCAGCCAAGATCCCGGGAGCTATGAGCAGTTCTTC | CASSQDPGSYEQFF
TRBJ2-1 | TRBV5-1 | NA | TRBD2 | TGCGCCAGCAGCTCCGCGGGAGGGCCATACAATGAGCAGTTCTTC | CASSSAGGPYNEQFF
TRBJ1-5 | TRBV6-5 | once | TRBD1 | TGTGCCAGCAGGACAGGGGGTCACCAGCCCCAGCATTTT | CASRTGGHQPQHF
TRBJ2-7 | TRBV28 | NA | NA | TGTGCCAGCATTTCTGGGACTGCAAGCTCCTACGAGCAGTACTTC | CASISGTASSYEQYF
TRBJ1-5 | TRBV30 | NA | TRBD1 | TGTGCCGGGACGACAGGGGCGCATCAGCCCCAGCATTTT | CAGTTGAHQPQHF
TRBJ2-7 | TRBV5-5 | NA | TRBD1 | TGTGCCAGCAGCGCGAGACCCGGGACAGGGGCGGTGGAGCAGTACTTC | CASSARPGTGAVEQYF
TRBJ1-5 | TRBV28 | NA | NA | TGTGCCAGCAATGTTCTGGGGGCAATCCAGCCCCAGCATTTT | CASNVLGAIQPQHF